These 4 T cell receptor beta chains were all obtained from the same sample, sequenced in a study of vaccination effects on CD4 cells after COVID-19. Culture lasted about 10 days before CD4+ T cell isolation. Two-dose BNT162b2 or mRNA-1273 vaccination was given to participants. Their target antigens are unknown. Clones were read by immunoSEQ multiplex PCR, and TCRdb kept only the in-frame ones, dropping some. In the table there are approximately 74,000 clones, 65% to 80% of which are singletons. Sequencing was performed on CD4+ T cells from PBMCs cultured without peptide, taken after COVID-19 vaccination. These receptors were collected from a human donor who received a COVID-19 vaccine.

This clone was detected only once. The gene calls are TRBV24-1 and TRBJ2-2; D is possibly TRBD1 or TRBD2 (5 bases each). Trimming removed 3 bases from V and 5 bases from J, with 6 bases in between. The germline gives CDR1 KGHDR, CDR2 SFDVKD. The CDR3 has 13 residues. CDR3: CATSDEGTGELFF. In DNA, the CDR3 is TGTGCCACCAGTGATGAGGGGACCGGGGAGCTGTTTTTT.

This clone has more than one count but fewer than ten. The rearrangement links TRBV18 to TRBJ1-5; 9 bases agree with TRBD1. CDR3 length: 14 residues. The germline CDR1 and CDR2 sequences are KGHSH and LQKENI. V shed 4 bases, J shed 2 bases, and the junction held 0 bases outside the gene matches. CDR3 region: CASSRTGGNQPQHF. In DNA form, the CDR3 reads TGTGCCAGCTCACGGACAGGGGGCAATCAGCCCCAGCATTTT.

This chain links TRBV20-1 with TRBJ1-1; 9 bases are a match to TRBD1. The CDR3 sequence is 11 residues long. The V gene end was trimmed by 7 bases and the J gene end by 11 bases; junction bases not matched to a gene: 8. Germline values: CDR1 DFQATT, CDR2 SNEGSKA (reference sequence). The CDR3 DNA reads as TGCAGTGGGGGACAGGGAAAGGAGGCTTTCTTT. Its translation: CSGGQGKEAFF.

The V and J genes are TRBV7-9 and TRBJ1-1; unclear D gene. V lost 4 bases and J lost 0, with 12 bases in between. The CDR3 sequence is 15 residues long. Germline V gene lookup returns CDR1 SEHNR and CDR2 FQNEAQ (reference sequence). The CDR3 DNA follows: TGTGCCAGCAGCTCCCGAAGAGACATGAACACTGAAGCTTTCTTT. This translates into CASSSRRDMNTEAFF.